The 29 T cell receptor beta chains listed next were all sequenced from one sample in a study of blood T cell repertoires in COVID-19. Sequencing used immunoSEQ multiplex PCR; TCRdb keeps in-frame clones, though not all of them. The sample has roughly 220,000 clones; 80% are singletons. Sequenced: peripheral blood. These receptors were taken from a woman between 70 and 85 years old with acute or convalescent COVID-19.

The J gene is TRBJ1-1, the V gene TRBV3-1 (or the pseudogene TRBV3-2); 7 bases agree with TRBD1. J was trimmed by 11 bases and V by 0 bases; bases with no gene match: 6. The CDR3 is made up of 13 amino acids. The germline V gene encodes CDR1 LGHDT and CDR2 YNNKEL (reference sequence). The CDR3 DNA follows: TGTGCCAGCAGCCAAGATAGGGGGCGCCGGGCTTTCTTT. Amino acid sequence: CASSQDRGRRAFF.

This chain uses TRBV3-1 (or the pseudogene TRBV3-2) with TRBJ2-2; 10 bases line up with TRBD1. V shed 3 bases, J shed 4 bases, and the junction held 2 bases outside the gene matches. CDR1 LGHDT and CDR2 YNNKEL come from the germline V gene (reference sequence). The CDR3 spans 15 residues. The DNA of the CDR3 is TGTGCCAGCAGCCAGGGACAGGGGCGCACCGGGGAGCTGTTTTTT. This translates into CASSQGQGRTGELFF.

The chain combines TRBV7-9 with TRBJ1-1; TRBD1 agrees at 10 bases. Germline assignment: CDR1 SEHNR and CDR2 FQNEAQ (reference sequence). J was trimmed by 5 bases and V by 3 bases; bases with no gene match: 9. The CDR3 loop spans 16 amino acids. CDR3 amino acids: CASSFELGQGKTEAFF. The CDR3 DNA sequence: TGTGCCAGCAGCTTCGAACTGGGACAGGGGAAAACTGAAGCTTTCTTT.

The count of this clone is one. This chain links TRBV3-1 (or the pseudogene TRBV3-2) with TRBJ2-7, with 13 bases that match TRBD2. The trim removed 5 bases at V and 7 bases at J, leaving 11 bases unmatched. The CDR3 spans 16 residues. Germline values: CDR1 LGHDT, CDR2 YNNKEL (reference sequence). Here the CDR3 DNA reads TGTGCCAGCAGCTCCCGGGGGACTAGCGGGAAACGTGAGCAGTACTTC. As protein: CASSSRGTSGKREQYF.

This chain's CDR3 is CASSFRLLNTGELFF. Written as DNA, the CDR3 is TGTGCCAGCAGTTTCAGACTGCTAAACACCGGGGAGCTGTTTTTT. V is TRBV28 and J is TRBJ2-2; no clear D. The length of the CDR3 is 15 residues. Trimming left V 3 bases short and J 2 bases short, with 10 bases between. The germline CDR1 and CDR2 sequences are MDHEN and SYDVKM. The full variable domain, in which reference TRBV28 and TRBJ2-2 provide the parts outside the CDR3, is DVKVTQSSRYLVKRTGEKVFLECVQDMDHENMFWYRQDPGLGLRLIYFSYDVKMKEKGDIPEGYSVSREKKERFSLILESASTNQTSMYLCASSFRLLNTGELFFGEGSRLTVL.

The chain uses TRBV30 and TRBJ1-1; the D gene is possibly TRBD1 (5 bases). The CDR3 runs 13 residues. With 8 bases removed from V and 8 bases from J, the gap between germline ends came to 21 bases. Germline-derived CDR1 and CDR2 are GTSNPN and SVGIG (reference sequence). DNA for the CDR3: TGTGCCGTACAGGACCCCAAGATTCGGGAAGCTTTCTTT. It codes for CAVQDPKIREAFF. Together with reference TRBV30 and TRBJ1-1, the CDR3 gives the full variable domain: SQTIHQWPATLVQPVGSPLSLECTVEGTSNPNLYWYRQAAGRGLQLLFYSVGIGQISSEVPQNLSASRPQDRQFILSSKKLLLSDSGFYLCAVQDPKIREAFFGQGTRLTVV.

The V call is TRBV12-5, the J call TRBJ2-1; TRBD2 is a possible D gene (5 bases). This CDR3 is built from 11 residues. Germline CDR1 is LGHNT and CDR2 is FRNRAP. V was trimmed by 9 bases and J by 7 bases, leaving 10 bases between them. CDR3 region: CASGDGNEQFF. The CDR3 DNA reads TGTGCTAGCGGGGATGGGAATGAGCAGTTCTTC.

The V and J genes are TRBV7-8 and TRBJ2-3; a possible D gene is TRBD2 (6 bases). This CDR3 has 13 residues. Germline CDR1 and CDR2: SGHVS and FQNEAQ. Deletions cut 0 bases from V and 9 bases from J, with 10 bases between. The CDR3 here is CASSLAGAGTQYF. The CDR3 bases are TGTGCCAGCAGCTTAGCTGGGGCGGGAACGCAGTATTTT.

This CDR3 reads CSVEQPGASIQYF. Here the CDR3 DNA reads TGCAGCGTTGAACAACCAGGGGCAAGCATTCAGTACTTC. This rearrangement joins TRBV29-1 to TRBJ2-4; a weak D match, TRBD1 (6 bases). The CDR3 runs to 13 residues. Germline V gives CDR1 SQVTM, CDR2 ANQGSEA. Trimming cost V 2 bases and J 9 bases, with 14 bases left between them.

The CDR3 region has the DNA TGTGCCAGCAGCCAACTCGATCCGGGAAGCCACGAGCAGTACTTC. Amino acid sequence: CASSQLDPGSHEQYF. The chain couples TRBV3-1 (or the pseudogene TRBV3-2) to TRBJ2-7, with a weak D call TRBD2 (5 bases). The CDR3 consists of 15 residues. V dropped 2 bases and J dropped 5 bases, with 16 bases sitting between them. Germline V gene lookup returns CDR1 LGHDT and CDR2 YNNKEL (reference sequence).

The chain uses TRBV11-2 and TRBJ2-1; TRBD1 aligns across 8 bases. The germline CDR1 and CDR2 sequences are SGHAT and FQNNGV. Losses at the gene ends were 5 bases for V and 9 bases for J; bases not matched to a gene: 6. The CDR3 length is 13 residues. The CDR3 nucleotides are TGTGCCAGCAGCATACAGGGGGGAGGTGAGCAGTTCTTC. This gives the protein CASSIQGGGEQFF.

The chain employs TRBV28 and TRBJ1-6; perhaps TRBD1 as D (5 bases). Trimming cost V 7 bases and J 7 bases, with 14 bases left between them. Germline V gene sequence: CDR1 MDHEN, CDR2 SYDVKM. CDR3 length: 14 amino acids. CDR3: CASIQGANNSPLHF. The DNA for the CDR3 is TGTGCCAGCATCCAGGGTGCCAACAATTCACCCCTCCACTTT.

The chain combines TRBV28 with TRBJ1-6, with a weak D call TRBD1 (5 bases). The V end was cut by 6 bases, the J end by 8 bases, with 8 bases between. The CDR3 has 12 amino acids. Germline CDR1 MDHEN, CDR2 SYDVKM. Here the CDR3 reads CASRETDSPLHF. The DNA for the CDR3 is TGTGCCAGCAGGGAGACAGATTCACCCCTCCACTTT.

V usage is TRBV7-2 and J usage is TRBJ1-5, with D perhaps matching TRBD1 (6 bases). In germline, CDR1 is SGHTA, CDR2 FQGNSA. Trimming cost V 5 bases and J 0 bases, with 11 bases left between them. The length of the CDR3 is 15 residues. Here the CDR3 DNA reads TGTGCCAGCAGCCCGGACAGTAATAGCAATCAGCCCCAGCATTTT. Encoded protein: CASSPDSNSNQPQHF. The whole variable domain, filled in from reference TRBV7-2 and TRBJ1-5, reads GAGVSQSPSNKVTEKGKDVELRCDPISGHTALYWYRQSLGQGLEFLIYFQGNSAPDKSGLPSDRFSAERTGGSVSTLTIQRTQQEDSAVYLCASSPDSNSNQPQHFGDGTRLSIL.

The chain carries TRBV4-2 and TRBJ2-7; D may be TRBD2 (5 bases). Per germline, CDR1 LGHNA and CDR2 YNFKEQ. The CDR3 has 13 amino acids. The V and J ends lost 1 base and 2 bases respectively, with 6 bases between them. The CDR3 protein is CASSQAGTYEQYF. The CDR3 nucleotides are TGTGCCAGCAGCCAAGCGGGGACCTACGAGCAGTACTTC.

The rearrangement links TRBV29-1 to TRBJ1-5; D not resolved. V shed 6 bases and J shed 0 bases, with 12 bases lying between them. Germline loops: CDR1 SQVTM, CDR2 ANQGSEA. This CDR3 region has 14 residues. Here the CDR3 reads CSVAADYSNQPQHF. Here the CDR3 DNA reads TGCAGCGTGGCGGCGGACTATAGCAATCAGCCCCAGCATTTT.

This rearrangement joins TRBV10-3 to TRBJ1-2; unclear D gene. The germline V and J ends were trimmed by 4 bases and 7 bases, with 25 bases remaining between them. Germline assignment: CDR1 ENHRY and CDR2 SYGVKD. The CDR3 runs 17 residues. The CDR3 DNA is TGTGCCATCAGTGGGAGGGAGTTGCAGGCCGTCGTGAGTGGCTACACCTTC. Translated, it gives CAISGRELQAVVSGYTF.

The J gene is TRBJ2-1, the V gene TRBV9, with TRBD1 matching over 12 bases. In germline, CDR1 is SGDLS, CDR2 YYNGEE. The length of the CDR3 is 16 residues. With V trimmed by 4 bases and J by 9 bases, 11 bases remained unmatched. The CDR3 loop is CASSPTGTGGQGEQFF. Written as DNA, the CDR3 is TGTGCCAGCAGCCCCACCGGGACAGGGGGCCAGGGTGAGCAGTTCTTC.

The chain carries TRBV30 and TRBJ1-1; D gene uncertain. Deletions cut 0 bases from V and 5 bases from J, with 13 bases between. Per germline, CDR1 GTSNPN and CDR2 SVGIG (reference sequence). This CDR3 has 14 residues. The CDR3 loop is CAWSVSLTGTEAFF. CDR3 DNA sequence: TGTGCCTGGAGTGTGTCACTTACGGGGACTGAAGCTTTCTTT.

This chain links TRBV7-3 with TRBJ2-1; weak D call: TRBD1 (6 bases). Germline CDR1 SGHTA, CDR2 FQGTGA. The CDR3 extends over 16 amino acids. The V end lost 5 bases, the J end lost 5 bases, and 19 bases lay between the germline ends. The CDR3 loop reads CASSANWQGPNNEQFF. The CDR3 bases are TGTGCCAGCAGCGCGAACTGGCAGGGGCCCAACAATGAGCAGTTCTTC.

The rearrangement joins TRBV20-1 to TRBJ1-2; D is undetermined. The CDR3 length is 10 residues. Looked up from germline, CDR1 is DFQATT and CDR2 is SNEGSKA (reference sequence). V lost 3 bases and J 8 bases, leaving 7 bases between the germline ends. CDR3 loop: CSASPGGYTF. CDR3 DNA sequence: TGCAGTGCTAGCCCCGGGGGCTACACCTTC.

The CDR3 spells CASSLGKWTSTYEQYF. CDR3 in DNA: TGTGCCAGCAGCTTGGGGAAGTGGACTTCAACCTACGAGCAGTACTTC. The chain combines TRBV5-6 with TRBJ2-7; possibly TRBD2 for D (5 bases). Trimming took off 0 bases at V and 2 bases at J, with 15 bases between the two ends. Germline lookup yields CDR1 SGHDT and CDR2 YYEEEE. This CDR3 is built from 16 residues. The whole variable domain, filled in from reference TRBV5-6 and TRBJ2-7, reads DAGVTQSPTHLIKTRGQQVTLRCSPKSGHDTVSWYQQALGQGPQFIFQYYEEEERQRGNFPDRFSGHQFPNYSSELNVNALLLGDSALYLCASSLGKWTSTYEQYFGPGTRLTVT.

This clone is termed medium-sized. The chain is built from TRBV7-9 and TRBJ1-1; maybe TRBD1 (5 bases). The germline gives CDR1 SEHNR, CDR2 FQNEAQ (reference sequence). This CDR3 spans 13 amino acids. V was cut by 5 bases and J by 4 bases, with 11 bases left in between. The DNA of the CDR3 is TGTGCCAGCAGCCGTCCCGGGGGCACTGAAGCTTTCTTT. Translation gives CASSRPGGTEAFF.

This chain links TRBV6-1 with TRBJ2-1, with 11 bases lining up with TRBD1. The CDR3 consists of 16 residues. The V and J ends lost 5 bases and 6 bases, in that order; junction bases with no gene match: 9. Germline V gene sequence: CDR1 MNHNS, CDR2 SASEGT. The CDR3 reads CASSKGTGGPTNEQFF. In DNA, the CDR3 is TGTGCCAGCAGTAAAGGGACAGGGGGACCTACCAATGAGCAGTTCTTC.

This clone was found once. The J gene is TRBJ1-2, the V gene TRBV25-1; TRBD1 is a possible D gene (6 bases). Germline loops: CDR1 MGHDK, CDR2 SYGVNS. CDR3 size: 14 residues. Trimming removed 2 bases from V and 7 bases from J, with 14 bases in between. CDR3 protein: CASSEGVRGTGYTF. CDR3 in DNA: TGTGCCAGCAGTGAAGGCGTCAGGGGTACTGGCTACACCTTC.

This clone was detected only a few times. The chain recombines TRBV15 with TRBJ1-2, with TRBD1 identical over 8 bases. The junction had 7 bases not matched to a gene; V was cut back by 5 bases and J by 5 bases. The CDR3 extends over 14 amino acids. The V gene's germline CDR1 is LNHNV and CDR2 YYDKDF (reference sequence). As DNA, the CDR3 is TGTGCCACCAGCTTAGGACAGGGAGAATATGGCTACACCTTC. The encoded protein is CATSLGQGEYGYTF. The full variable domain, its missing parts supplied by reference TRBV15 and TRBJ1-2, is DAMVIQNPRYQVTQFGKPVTLSCSQTLNHNVMYWYQQKSSQAPKLLFHYYDKDFNNEADTPDNFQSRRPNTSFCFLDIRSPGLGDTAMYLCATSLGQGEYGYTFGSGTRLTVV.

Notes on this clone: The junction differs from germline at one of its ends, possibly a read error. The J gene is TRBJ1-5, the V gene TRBV18; 8 bases are shared with TRBD1. The germline CDR1 and CDR2 sequences are KGHSH and LQKENI. The CDR3 extends over 15 amino acids. Here the CDR3 reads CASSPQGVGNQPQHF. The CDR3 DNA follows: TGTGCCAGCTCGCCACAGGGGGTAGGCAATCAGCCCCAGCATTTT.

V gene TRBV5-4 combines with J gene TRBJ2-2; 7 bases fit TRBD1. The V gene's germline CDR1 is SGHNT and CDR2 YYREEE (reference sequence). With 4 bases clipped from V and 1 base from J, the junction kept 7 bases outside the gene matches. This CDR3 has 16 amino acids. CDR3 loop: CASSQTGVGNTGELFF. CDR3 bases: TGTGCCAGCAGCCAAACAGGGGTCGGGAACACCGGGGAGCTGTTTTTT.

The V call is TRBV15, the J call TRBJ1-4; 9 bases fit TRBD1. This CDR3 is built from 15 residues. V shed 5 bases, J shed 7 bases, and the junction held 8 bases outside the gene matches. The germline V gene has CDR1 LNHNV and CDR2 YYDKDF (reference sequence). The CDR3 DNA is TGTGCCACCAGCCTTTCGACAGGGGGGGGTGAAAAACTGTTTTTT. It codes for CATSLSTGGGEKLFF.